A selection of T cell receptor beta chains follows, all from one sample in a study of T-cell memory formation after mild COVID-19. TCRdb fed the 5' RACE reads into MiXCR, producing one record per CDR3 protein. The table has under 300,000 distinct CDR3 sequences, roughly a tenth seen once. Specimen: PBMCs or a T cell subset sorted from them (not recorded which). The receptors derive from a man between 18 and 29 years old who had mild COVID-19 (a few samples of this study predate the infection). Cell type and time point are not known. CDR3s include the opening cysteine and the closing phenylalanine or tryptophan. The D gene is left open where the match is weak. A clone size is listed for some rows: how often the clone was seen (once, few, many), or a class if it is expanded.

CDR3aa: CSPSDFAGQETQYF
CDR3nt: TGCAGTCCTTCGGATTTTGCGGGGCAAGAGACCCAGTACTTC
d_gene: -
j_gene: TRBJ2-5
v_gene: TRBV20-1
abundance: few
len: 14

CDR3aa: CASSYSWPVSTDTQYF
CDR3nt: TGTGCCAGCAGTTACTCATGGCCAGTTAGCACAGATACGCAGTATTTT
d_gene: -
j_gene: TRBJ2-3
v_gene: TRBV6-5
abundance: many
len: 16

CDR3aa: CASKGGGYTF
CDR3nt: TGTGCCAGTAAGGGAGGTGGCTACACCTTC
d_gene: -
j_gene: TRBJ1-2
v_gene: TRBV19
abundance: many
len: 10

CDR3aa: CASSLALAGGRNEQFF
CDR3nt: TGCGCCAGCAGCTTGGCCCTAGCGGGGGGTAGGAATGAGCAGTTCTTC
d_gene: TRBD2
j_gene: TRBJ2-1
v_gene: TRBV5-1
abundance: many
len: 16

CDR3aa: CASSKINQPQHF
CDR3nt: TGTGCCAGCAGCAAAATCAATCAGCCCCAGCATTTT
d_gene: -
j_gene: TRBJ1-5
v_gene: TRBV27
abundance: -
len: 12

CDR3aa: CASSRESGGANNEQFF
CDR3nt: TGTGCCAGCAGCCGTGAAAGCGGGGGGGCTAATAATGAGCAGTTCTTC
d_gene: TRBD2
j_gene: TRBJ2-1
v_gene: TRBV4-2
abundance: few
len: 16

CDR3aa: CASSERGAHGYTF
CDR3nt: TGTGCCAGCAGTGAACGGGGGGCGCATGGCTACACCTTC
d_gene: -
j_gene: TRBJ1-2
v_gene: TRBV6-1
abundance: -
len: 13

CDR3aa: CASSQVGVSTEAFF
CDR3nt: TGCGCCAGCAGCCAAGTCGGGGTTTCCACTGAAGCTTTCTTT
d_gene: -
j_gene: TRBJ1-1
v_gene: TRBV4-3
abundance: few
len: 14

CDR3aa: CASSPEGGNTEAFF
CDR3nt: TGTGCCAGCTCACCGGAGGGGGGGAACACTGAAGCTTTCTTT
d_gene: -
j_gene: TRBJ1-1
v_gene: TRBV18
abundance: few
len: 14

CDR3aa: CASSDQRNDQPQHF
CDR3nt: TGTGCCAGCAGTGATCAGAGGAATGATCAGCCCCAGCATTTT
d_gene: -
j_gene: TRBJ1-5
v_gene: TRBV2
abundance: few
len: 14

CDR3aa: CSASGTGWSTAGYTF
CDR3nt: TGCAGTGCGAGCGGGACAGGCTGGAGTACGGCTGGCTACACCTTC
d_gene: TRBD1
j_gene: TRBJ1-2
v_gene: TRBV20-1
abundance: few
len: 15

CDR3aa: CASSSRGQGITF
CDR3nt: TGTGCCAGCAGCTCCAGAGGACAGGGCATCACCTTC
d_gene: TRBD1
j_gene: TRBJ1-2
v_gene: TRBV5-6
abundance: few
len: 12

CDR3aa: CASTTGQGRETQYF
CDR3nt: TGCGCCAGCACCACAGGACAGGGACGAGAGACCCAGTACTTC
d_gene: TRBD1
j_gene: TRBJ2-5
v_gene: TRBV5-1
abundance: -
len: 14

CDR3aa: CASSFRTSGGGPTYNEQFF
CDR3nt: TGCGCCAGCAGCTTTAGGACTAGCGGGGGGGGACCAACCTACAATGAGCAGTTCTTC
d_gene: TRBD2
j_gene: TRBJ2-1
v_gene: TRBV5-1
abundance: few
len: 19

CDR3aa: CASSLSGKTSYNEQFF
CDR3nt: TGCGCCAGCAGCTTGTCGGGTAAAACCTCCTACAATGAGCAGTTCTTC
d_gene: -
j_gene: TRBJ2-1
v_gene: TRBV5-1
abundance: many
len: 16

CDR3aa: CASKGTALDEQYF
CDR3nt: TGTGCCAGCAAGGGGACAGCGCTTGACGAGCAGTACTTC
d_gene: TRBD1
j_gene: TRBJ2-7
v_gene: TRBV6-2/TRBV6-3
abundance: -
len: 13

CDR3aa: CASSFSGTANTGELFF
CDR3nt: TGTGCCAGCAGCTTCTCTGGGACAGCTAACACCGGGGAGCTGTTTTTT
d_gene: TRBD1
j_gene: TRBJ2-2
v_gene: TRBV7-2
abundance: many
len: 16

CDR3aa: CASSLKPANEQFF
CDR3nt: TGTGCCAGCAGCTTAAAGCCGGCTAATGAGCAGTTCTTC
d_gene: -
j_gene: TRBJ2-1
v_gene: TRBV7-9
abundance: -
len: 13

CDR3aa: CASRPRIGGNIQYF
CDR3nt: TGTGCCAGCAGGCCTAGGATTGGGGGAAACATTCAGTACTTC
d_gene: -
j_gene: TRBJ2-4
v_gene: TRBV12-3/TRBV12-4
abundance: -
len: 14

CDR3aa: CASSLVPGASEQYF
CDR3nt: TGCGCCAGCAGCTTGGTTCCCGGGGCTAGCGAGCAGTACTTC
d_gene: -
j_gene: TRBJ2-7
v_gene: TRBV5-1
abundance: many
len: 14

CDR3aa: CASSTMPDYGYTF
CDR3nt: TGTGCCAGCTCGACAATGCCGGACTATGGCTACACCTTC
d_gene: -
j_gene: TRBJ1-2
v_gene: TRBV7-2
abundance: -
len: 13

CDR3aa: CASGGFPETQYF
CDR3nt: TGTGCCAGCGGTGGTTTCCCAGAGACCCAGTACTTC
d_gene: -
j_gene: TRBJ2-5
v_gene: TRBV6-6
abundance: -
len: 12

CDR3aa: CASSQGTSHTEAFF
CDR3nt: TGCGCCAGCAGCCAAGGGACCAGTCACACTGAAGCTTTCTTT
d_gene: -
j_gene: TRBJ1-1
v_gene: TRBV4-3
abundance: many
len: 14

CDR3aa: CASSLGGGGNIQYF
CDR3nt: TGTGCCAGCAGCTTAGGGGGGGGAGGAAACATTCAGTACTTC
d_gene: TRBD2
j_gene: TRBJ2-4
v_gene: TRBV7-2
abundance: -
len: 14

CDR3aa: CASSRAGGDTYSYEQYF
CDR3nt: TGCGCCAGCAGCCGCGCCGGGGGCGATACCTACTCCTACGAGCAGTACTTC
d_gene: -
j_gene: TRBJ2-7
v_gene: TRBV4-1
abundance: -
len: 17

CDR3aa: CASRQGAADQPQHF
CDR3nt: TGTGCCAGCAGACAGGGGGCGGCCGATCAGCCCCAGCATTTT
d_gene: TRBD1
j_gene: TRBJ1-5
v_gene: TRBV7-8
abundance: few
len: 14

CDR3aa: CASTMRTGNTEAFF
CDR3nt: TGTGCCAGCACCATGAGGACAGGGAACACTGAAGCTTTCTTT
d_gene: TRBD1
j_gene: TRBJ1-1
v_gene: TRBV7-2
abundance: many
len: 14

CDR3aa: CAISESMRGTVNSPLHF
CDR3nt: TGTGCCATCAGTGAGTCGATGCGGGGGACAGTTAATTCACCCCTCCACTTT
d_gene: TRBD1
j_gene: TRBJ1-6
v_gene: TRBV10-3
abundance: -
len: 17

CDR3aa: CAISDFTARPGQFF
CDR3nt: TGTGCCATCAGTGACTTCACGGCCCGTCCGGGGCAGTTCTTC
d_gene: -
j_gene: TRBJ2-1
v_gene: TRBV10-3
abundance: -
len: 14

CDR3aa: CASRPGVIMNTEAFF
CDR3nt: TGCGCCAGCCGACCCGGGGTTATCATGAACACTGAAGCTTTCTTT
d_gene: -
j_gene: TRBJ1-1
v_gene: TRBV5-1
abundance: -
len: 15

CDR3aa: CASSSENSGANVLTF
CDR3nt: TGCGCCAGCAGCTCAGAAAACTCTGGGGCCAACGTCCTGACTTTC
d_gene: -
j_gene: TRBJ2-6
v_gene: TRBV5-1
abundance: -
len: 15

CDR3aa: CASSLGQIAGRQETQYF
CDR3nt: TGTGCCAGCAGTCTAGGACAAATAGCGGGGCGACAAGAGACCCAGTACTTC
d_gene: TRBD2
j_gene: TRBJ2-5
v_gene: TRBV12-3/TRBV12-4
abundance: few
len: 17

CDR3aa: CASSRTGLGGYTF
CDR3nt: TGTGCCAGCAGTCGGACAGGCTTGGGGGGCTACACCTTC
d_gene: TRBD1
j_gene: TRBJ1-2
v_gene: TRBV7-2
abundance: -
len: 13

CDR3aa: CASSGNRERTYQYF
CDR3nt: TGTGCCAGCAGTGGAAACCGGGAACGTACGTACCAGTACTTC
d_gene: -
j_gene: TRBJ2-5
v_gene: TRBV12-3/TRBV12-4
abundance: -
len: 14